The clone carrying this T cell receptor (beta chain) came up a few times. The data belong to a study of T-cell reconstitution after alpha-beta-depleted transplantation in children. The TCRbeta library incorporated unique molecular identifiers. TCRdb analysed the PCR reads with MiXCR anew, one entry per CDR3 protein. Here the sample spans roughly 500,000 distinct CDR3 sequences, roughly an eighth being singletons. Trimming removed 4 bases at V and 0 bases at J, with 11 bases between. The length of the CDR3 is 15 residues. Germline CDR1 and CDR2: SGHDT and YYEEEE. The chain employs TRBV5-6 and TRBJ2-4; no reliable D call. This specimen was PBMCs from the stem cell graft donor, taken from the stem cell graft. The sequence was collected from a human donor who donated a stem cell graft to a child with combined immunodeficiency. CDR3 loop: CASSLRTLAKNIQYF. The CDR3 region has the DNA TGTGCCAGCAGCCTAAGGACCCTAGCCAAAAACATTCAGTACTTC.